A selection of T cell receptor beta chains follows, all from one sample in a study of blood T cell repertoires in COVID-19. Repertoires were generated with immunoSEQ multiplex PCR, while TCRdb's copy carries only in-frame clones and drops some. The sample has about 59,000 clones; approximately 90% are singletons. The sequenced sample was peripheral blood. All receptors come from a man older than 75 with acute or convalescent COVID-19. Both conserved end residues are part of each CDR3. A D gene is named only where the DNA matches it firmly. Rows may omit the clone size; those that give it use once, few, many or a size class.

>TRBD2|TRBV7-6|TRBJ2-7|-
CASSFSGGASYEQYF
TGTGCCAGCAGCTTCAGCGGGGGGGCCTCCTACGAGCAGTACTTC
>TRBD1|TRBV27|TRBJ1-4|-
CASSLGQGTNEKLFF
TGTGCCAGCAGTTTGGGACAGGGGACTAATGAAAAACTGTTTTTT
>TRBD1|TRBV9|TRBJ1-1|few
CASSGWTGGMVNTEAFF
TGTGCCAGCAGCGGCTGGACAGGGGGGATGGTGAACACTGAAGCTTTCTTT
>TRBD2|TRBV7-8|TRBJ2-1|-
CASTLAGGLYNEQFF
TGTGCCAGCACCTTAGCGGGGGGGCTGTACAATGAGCAGTTCTTC
>-|TRBV19|TRBJ1-1|once
CASTGGGGWAEAFF
TGTGCCAGTACCGGGGGAGGGGGTTGGGCTGAAGCTTTCTTT
>-|TRBV30|TRBJ1-4|-
CAWSAPGTMTEKLFF
TGTGCCTGGAGTGCCCCCGGGACTATGACTGAAAAACTGTTTTTT
>TRBD1|TRBV28|TRBJ1-1|-
CASSPITGTGPTEAFF
TGTGCCAGCAGTCCCATTACCGGGACAGGGCCCACTGAAGCTTTCTTT
>TRBD1|TRBV5-1|TRBJ1-4|-
CASSRPDRDEEKLFF
TGCGCCAGCAGCCGACCCGACAGGGATGAAGAAAAACTGTTTTTT
>-|TRBV6-5|TRBJ2-7|-
CASAWGDPGDEQYF
TGTGCCAGCGCTTGGGGGGACCCCGGGGACGAGCAGTACTTC
>TRBD2|TRBV5-6|TRBJ2-3|-
CASSLFSGGPTDTQYF
TGTGCCAGCAGCTTGTTCAGCGGGGGACCCACAGATACGCAGTATTTT
>TRBD2|TRBV7-8|TRBJ2-1|-
CASSIASTSGGSYNEQFF
TGTGCCAGCAGCATCGCCTCCACTAGCGGGGGGTCCTACAATGAGCAGTTCTTC
>TRBD1|TRBV28|TRBJ1-4|-
CASSPNRGGNEKLFF
TGTGCCAGCAGTCCCAACAGGGGGGGTAATGAAAAACTGTTTTTT
>TRBD1|TRBV7-2|TRBJ2-5|-
CASSLVDRSQETQYF
TGTGCCAGCAGCTTAGTGGACAGGAGCCAAGAGACCCAGTACTTC